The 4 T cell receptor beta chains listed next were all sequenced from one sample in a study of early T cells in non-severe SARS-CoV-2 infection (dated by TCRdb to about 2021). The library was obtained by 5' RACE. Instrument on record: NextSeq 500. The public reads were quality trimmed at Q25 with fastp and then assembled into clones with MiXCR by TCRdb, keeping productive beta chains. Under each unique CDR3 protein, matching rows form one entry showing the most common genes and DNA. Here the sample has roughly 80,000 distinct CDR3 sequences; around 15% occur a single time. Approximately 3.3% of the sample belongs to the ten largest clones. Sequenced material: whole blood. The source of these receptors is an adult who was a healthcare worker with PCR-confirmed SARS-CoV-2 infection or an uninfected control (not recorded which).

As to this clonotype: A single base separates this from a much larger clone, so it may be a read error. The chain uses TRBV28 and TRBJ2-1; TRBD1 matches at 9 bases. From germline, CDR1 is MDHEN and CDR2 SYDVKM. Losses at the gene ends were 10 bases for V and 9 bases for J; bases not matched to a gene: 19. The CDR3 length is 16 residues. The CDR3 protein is CATNRDREEVWSEQFF. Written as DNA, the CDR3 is TGTGCCACAAACCGGGACAGGGAAGAGGTTTGGAGTGAGCAGTTCTTC. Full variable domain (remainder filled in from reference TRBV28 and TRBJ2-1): DVKVTQSSRYLVKRTGEKVFLECVQDMDHENMFWYRQDPGLGLRLIYFSYDVKMKEKGDIPEGYSVSREKKERFSLILESASTNQTSMYLCATNRDREEVWSEQFFGPGTRLTVL.

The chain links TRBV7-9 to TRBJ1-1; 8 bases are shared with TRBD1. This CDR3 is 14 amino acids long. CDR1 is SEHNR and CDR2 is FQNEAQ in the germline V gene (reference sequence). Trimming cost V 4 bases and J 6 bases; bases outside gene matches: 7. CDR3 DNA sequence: TGTGCCAGCAGCTCCTCAGGGGGCAGCGCTGAAGCTTTCTTT. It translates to CASSSSGGSAEAFF.

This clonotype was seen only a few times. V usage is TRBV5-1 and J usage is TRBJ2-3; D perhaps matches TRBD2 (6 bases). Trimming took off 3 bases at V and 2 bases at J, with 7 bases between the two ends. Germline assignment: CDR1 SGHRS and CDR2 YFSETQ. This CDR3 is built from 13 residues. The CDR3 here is CASSWDFTDTQYF. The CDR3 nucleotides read TGCGCCAGCAGCTGGGACTTCACAGATACGCAGTATTTT.

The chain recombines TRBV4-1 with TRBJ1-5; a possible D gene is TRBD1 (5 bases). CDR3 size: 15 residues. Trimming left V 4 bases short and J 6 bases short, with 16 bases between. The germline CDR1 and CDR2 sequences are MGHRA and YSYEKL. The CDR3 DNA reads TGCGCCAGCAGCCTGGACACCCTTGGCGGTCAGCCCCAGCATTTT. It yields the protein CASSLDTLGGQPQHF.